This entry lists 22 T cell receptor beta chains sequenced from one sample in a study of shared clonotypes between healthy human individuals. Some clones are missing from TCRdb's copy, which holds only in-frame ones; the method was immunoSEQ multiplex PCR. The table has fewer than 2.5 million clones, over 85% seen once. Sequencing was carried out using naive CD4+ T cells from PBMCs. Described subset: CD45RA+ positively selected. These receptors originate from a man aged 18 to 30 in good health. Some clones in this sample may be carry-over from other donors' samples.

The V gene is TRBV5-1, the J gene TRBJ1-6; no reliable D call. Trimming removed 4 bases at V and 9 bases at J, with 14 bases between. Germline V lookup: CDR1 SGHRS, CDR2 YFSETQ. CDR3 length: 14 residues. The CDR3 here is CASSLPDHGSPLHF. Here the CDR3 DNA reads TGCGCCAGCAGCCTCCCCGACCACGGTTCACCCCTCCACTTT.

The J gene is TRBJ2-5, the V gene TRBV6-5; TRBD2 agrees at 7 bases. V was pared by 0 bases and J by 4 bases, with 5 bases of the junction left unmatched. Germline V gives CDR1 MNHEY, CDR2 SVGAGI. This CDR3 spans 15 amino acids. CDR3 sequence reads: CASSYSGGRGETQYF. The CDR3 region has the DNA TGTGCCAGCAGTTACTCGGGTGGGAGGGGAGAGACCCAGTACTTC.

The gene calls are TRBV7-2 and TRBJ2-5; 13 bases align to TRBD2. The trim removed 6 bases at V and 4 bases at J, leaving 5 bases unmatched. CDR1 is SGHTA and CDR2 is FQGNSA in the germline V gene. The CDR3 is 15 amino acids. As DNA, the CDR3 is TGTGCCAGCAGGCCGGGACTAGCGGGACGAGAGACCCAGTACTTC. Its protein is CASRPGLAGRETQYF.

Worth noting for this clone: Other DNA sequences in the same sample also yield this CDR3. The chain joins TRBV28 to TRBJ2-3; D gene unclear. Germline values: CDR1 MDHEN, CDR2 SYDVKM. The V end lost 6 bases, the J end lost 0 bases, and 10 bases lay between the germline ends. This CDR3 spans 14 amino acids. CDR3 amino acids: CASSSSGSTDTQYF. CDR3 DNA: TGTGCCAGCAGCTCAAGTGGCAGCACAGATACGCAGTATTTT.

The chain is built from TRBV7-2 and TRBJ1-4; 8 bases map to TRBD1. This CDR3 has 15 amino acids. V lost 1 base to trimming and J lost 8 bases; unmatched junction nucleotides: 6. CDR1 is SGHTA, CDR2 FQGNSA, per germline. The CDR3 DNA sequence: TGTGCCAGCAGCTTAGTCAGGGGGCCGGGGGAAAAACTGTTTTTT. Translated, it gives CASSLVRGPGEKLFF.

This chain links TRBV6-5 with TRBJ1-4, with 7 bases matching TRBD1. The V gene end was trimmed by 6 bases and the J gene end by 5 bases; junction bases not matched to a gene: 6. The CDR3 is 14 residues long. Germline V gene sequence: CDR1 MNHEY, CDR2 SVGAGI. For the CDR3, the DNA is TGTGCCAGCAGAACCGGGACAGCAAATGAAAAACTGTTTTTT. Translation gives CASRTGTANEKLFF.

The CDR3 here is CASSPGQGVTDTQYF. In DNA, the CDR3 is TGCGCCAGCAGCCCGGGACAGGGAGTAACAGATACGCAGTATTTT. V is TRBV5-1 and J is TRBJ2-3; 9 nucleotides match TRBD1. V was clipped by 4 bases and J by 3 bases; unmatched bases: 6. The CDR3 runs 15 residues. Germline lookup yields CDR1 SGHRS and CDR2 YFSETQ.

This sequence joins TRBV5-6 and TRBJ1-1; D is undetermined. The CDR3 is 16 residues long. The germline gives CDR1 SGHDT, CDR2 YYEEEE. V was trimmed by 2 bases and J by 1 base, leaving 15 bases between them. CDR3 sequence reads: CASSFGDRGANTEAFF. Written as DNA, the CDR3 is TGTGCCAGCAGCTTTGGTGATCGGGGAGCGAACACTGAAGCTTTCTTT.

The sample holds a few counts of this clone. The rearrangement joins TRBV4-1 to TRBJ1-2, with 10 bases aligning to TRBD1. The CDR3 totals 16 residues. After removal of 1 base from V and 5 bases from J, the junction contained 7 bases not matched to a gene. CDR1 is MGHRA, CDR2 YSYEKL, per germline. CDR3 protein: CASSQVRQDRGYGYTF. The CDR3 nucleotides read TGCGCCAGCAGCCAAGTTCGCCAGGACAGGGGGTATGGCTACACCTTC.

The gene calls are TRBV27 and TRBJ2-1, with D uncertain. Between the trimmed V and J ends, which lost 2 bases and 3 bases, there was a span of 11 bases. The CDR3 length is 15 residues. Per the germline V gene, CDR1 is MNHEY and CDR2 is SMNVEV (reference sequence). CDR3: CASSLPGLFYNEQFF. The CDR3 nucleotides are TGTGCCAGCAGTTTACCGGGCCTATTCTACAATGAGCAGTTCTTC.

This chain uses TRBV6-5 with TRBJ2-1; 11 bases align to TRBD2. Germline CDR1 reads MNHEY; CDR2 reads SVGAGI. The CDR3 loop spans 14 amino acids. Losses at the gene ends were 9 bases for V and 9 bases for J; bases not matched to a gene: 10. The CDR3 loop is CASMTSGKEGEQFF. CDR3 DNA sequence: TGTGCCAGTATGACTAGCGGGAAGGAGGGTGAGCAGTTCTTC.

The CDR3 DNA is TGTGCCAGCAGTGAAGGGGGACATCCAAAAGGGGAAGCTTTCTTT. This gives the protein CASSEGGHPKGEAFF. The rearrangement joins TRBV6-1 to TRBJ1-1; tentatively, D is TRBD1 (6 bases). This CDR3 spans 15 amino acids. V shed 1 base and J shed 8 bases, with 17 bases lying between them. Germline CDR1 and CDR2: MNHNS and SASEGT.

The chain has TRBV7-3 and TRBJ2-1, with 10 bases aligning to TRBD2. J gave up 7 bases and V 5 bases, and 11 bases lay outside the gene matches. The V gene's germline CDR1 is SGHTA and CDR2 FQGTGA. The CDR3 sequence is 16 residues long. The CDR3 is CASSNYPAGGPNEQFF. The CDR3 nucleotides read TGTGCCAGCAGCAACTATCCAGCGGGAGGGCCAAATGAGCAGTTCTTC.

J is TRBJ2-1 and V is TRBV28, with 8 positions matching TRBD2. The CDR3 extends over 15 amino acids. With 5 bases clipped from V and 4 bases from J, the junction kept 7 bases outside the gene matches. The germline gives CDR1 MDHEN, CDR2 SYDVKM. The CDR3 coding sequence is TGTGCCAGCAGTACCCGGACTAGCTCATACAATGAGCAGTTCTTC. This translates into CASSTRTSSYNEQFF.

This chain joins TRBV5-1 and TRBJ2-3; the D gene could be TRBD1 or TRBD2 (5 bases each). Germline V gene sequence: CDR1 SGHRS, CDR2 YFSETQ. V gave up 4 bases and J gave up 3 bases, with 15 bases separating them. The CDR3 length is 15 residues. The CDR3 protein is CASSPTGPGTDTQYF. CDR3 DNA sequence: TGCGCCAGCAGCCCGACGGGGCCTGGTACAGATACGCAGTATTTT.

This chain connects TRBV5-4 to TRBJ2-7, with D perhaps matching TRBD1 or TRBD2 (5 bases each). Trimming took off 4 bases at V and 1 base at J, with 15 bases between the two ends. Looked up from germline, CDR1 is SGHNT and CDR2 is YYREEE (reference sequence). This CDR3 is built from 15 residues. The CDR3 loop reads CASSTEGKSSYEQYF. The DNA of the CDR3 is TGTGCCAGCAGCACTGAGGGGAAATCTTCCTACGAGCAGTACTTC.

V and J are TRBV9 and TRBJ2-1, with no clear D. Germline V gene sequence: CDR1 SGDLS, CDR2 YYNGEE. CDR3 length: 13 residues. Trimming pared 1 base from V and 6 bases from J, leaving 8 bases between. CDR3 amino acids: CASSVSARNEQFF. CDR3 DNA: TGTGCCAGCAGCGTATCGGCGCGCAATGAGCAGTTCTTC.

The genes are TRBV2 and TRBJ2-4, with 7 bases identical to TRBD1. The germline V gene has CDR1 SNHLY and CDR2 FYNNEI. V was clipped by 7 bases and J by 4 bases; unmatched bases: 7. The CDR3 totals 14 residues. Written as DNA, the CDR3 is TGTGCCAGCAACTTCGGGACAGATAAAAACATTCAGTACTTC. This translates into CASNFGTDKNIQYF.

The J gene is TRBJ2-7, the V gene TRBV5-4; 10 bases line up with TRBD2. Germline CDR1 and CDR2: SGHNT and YYREEE (reference sequence). The CDR3 length is 19 residues. Unmatched junction bases numbered 16, after V lost 4 bases and J lost 0 bases. CDR3 coding DNA: TGTGCCAGCAGCCGAACCCCAGCGGGAGGGAACTATCTCTCCTACGAGCAGTACTTC. Translated: CASSRTPAGGNYLSYEQYF. Filled out from reference TRBV5-4 and TRBJ2-7, the complete variable domain reads ETGVTQSPTHLIKTRGQQVTLRCSSQSGHNTVSWYQQALGQGPQFIFQYYREEENGRGNFPPRFSGLQFPNYSSELNVNALELDDSALYLCASSRTPAGGNYLSYEQYFGPGTRLTVT.

This rearrangement joins TRBV6-1 to TRBJ2-1; no definite D call. CDR1 and CDR2 (germline): MNHNS, SASEGT. CDR3 size: 14 residues. The V end lost 5 bases, the J end lost 6 bases, and 14 bases lay between the germline ends. DNA for the CDR3: TGTGCCAGCAGTTCGCAGATCCTAAGCAATGAGCAGTTCTTC. Residues: CASSSQILSNEQFF.

This clone was observed once. The sample contains more than one DNA sequence encoding this CDR3. The chain carries TRBV9 and TRBJ2-6; D is ambiguous. CDR1 is SGDLS and CDR2 is YYNGEE in the germline V gene. The CDR3 extends over 15 amino acids. Trimming removed 0 bases from V and 1 base from J, with 5 bases in between. CDR3 sequence: CASSVVGSGANVLTF. CDR3 in DNA: TGTGCCAGCAGCGTAGTAGGATCTGGGGCCAACGTCCTGACTTTC.

The rearrangement links TRBV2 to TRBJ1-1; maybe TRBD1 (6 bases). Trimming took off 6 bases at V and 4 bases at J, with 21 bases between the two ends. The CDR3 is made up of 16 amino acids. Germline V gives CDR1 SNHLY, CDR2 FYNNEI. CDR3 loop: CASSGGRARLGTEAFF. In DNA form, the CDR3 reads TGTGCCAGCAGCGGGGGCAGGGCCCGCTTAGGCACTGAAGCTTTCTTT.